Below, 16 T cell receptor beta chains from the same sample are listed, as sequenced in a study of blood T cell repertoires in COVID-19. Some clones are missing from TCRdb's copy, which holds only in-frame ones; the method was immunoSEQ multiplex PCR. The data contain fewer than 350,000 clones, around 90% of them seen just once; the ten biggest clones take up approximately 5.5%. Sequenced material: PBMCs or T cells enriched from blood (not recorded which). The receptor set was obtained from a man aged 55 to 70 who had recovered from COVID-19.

The CDR3 sequence is CATSESSGASYNEQFF. Here the CDR3 DNA reads TGTGCCACCAGTGAATCTAGCGGAGCCTCCTACAATGAGCAGTTCTTC. The chain couples TRBV24-1 to TRBJ2-1; TRBD2 matches at 7 bases. Germline V gene sequence: CDR1 KGHDR, CDR2 SFDVKD. The CDR3 runs to 16 residues. V gave up 4 bases and J gave up 0 bases; unmatched junction bases: 5.

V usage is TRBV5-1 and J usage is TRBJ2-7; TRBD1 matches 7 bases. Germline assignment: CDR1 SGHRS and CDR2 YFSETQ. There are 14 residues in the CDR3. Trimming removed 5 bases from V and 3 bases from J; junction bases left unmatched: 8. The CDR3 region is CASSLTGQIYEQYF. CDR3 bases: TGCGCCAGCAGTCTTACGGGACAGATCTACGAGCAGTACTTC.

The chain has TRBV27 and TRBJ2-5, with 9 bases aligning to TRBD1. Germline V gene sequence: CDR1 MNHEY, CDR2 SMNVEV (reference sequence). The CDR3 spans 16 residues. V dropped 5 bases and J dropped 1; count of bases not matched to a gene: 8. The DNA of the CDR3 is TGTGCCAGCAGTAACCTTGGGACAGGGATCCAAGAGACCCAGTACTTC. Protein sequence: CASSNLGTGIQETQYF.

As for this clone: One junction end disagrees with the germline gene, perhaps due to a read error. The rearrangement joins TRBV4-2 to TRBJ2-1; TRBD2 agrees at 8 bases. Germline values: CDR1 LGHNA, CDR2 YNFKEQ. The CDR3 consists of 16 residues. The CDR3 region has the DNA TGTGCCAGCAGCCCCTCAGCTAGCGGGCCGAACAATGAGCGGTTCTTC. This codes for CASSPSASGPNNERFF.

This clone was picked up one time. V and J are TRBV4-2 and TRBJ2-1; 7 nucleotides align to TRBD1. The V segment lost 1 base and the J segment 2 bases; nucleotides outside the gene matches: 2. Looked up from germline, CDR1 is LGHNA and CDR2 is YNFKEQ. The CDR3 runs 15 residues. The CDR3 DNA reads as TGTGCCAGCAGCCAAGTCGGGACAGCCTACAATGAGCAGTTCTTC. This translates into CASSQVGTAYNEQFF.

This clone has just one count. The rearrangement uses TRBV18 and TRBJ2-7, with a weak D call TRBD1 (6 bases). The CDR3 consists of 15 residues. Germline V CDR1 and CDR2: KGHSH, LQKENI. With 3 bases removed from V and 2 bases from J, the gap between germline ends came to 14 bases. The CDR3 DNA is TGTGCCAGCTCACCCAAAACAGGGCCAACCTACGAGCAGTACTTC. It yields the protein CASSPKTGPTYEQYF.

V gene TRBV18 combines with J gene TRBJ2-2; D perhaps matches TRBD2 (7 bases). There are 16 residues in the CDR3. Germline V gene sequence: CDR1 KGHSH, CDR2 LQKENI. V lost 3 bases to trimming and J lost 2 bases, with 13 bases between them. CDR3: CASSPPGGRNTGELFF. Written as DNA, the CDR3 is TGTGCCAGCTCACCCCCCGGGGGGCGCAACACCGGGGAGCTGTTTTTT.

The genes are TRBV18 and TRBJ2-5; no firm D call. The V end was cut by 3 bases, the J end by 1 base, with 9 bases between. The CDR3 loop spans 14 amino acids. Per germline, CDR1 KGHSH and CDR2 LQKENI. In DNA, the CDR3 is TGTGCCAGCTCACCTGTGGCCGCCCAAGAGACCCAGTACTTC. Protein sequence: CASSPVAAQETQYF. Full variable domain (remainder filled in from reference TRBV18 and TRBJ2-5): NAGVMQNPRHLVRRRGQEARLRCSPMKGHSHVYWYRQLPEEGLKFMVYLQKENIIDESGMPKERFSAEFPKEGPSILRIQQVVRGDSAAYFCASSPVAAQETQYFGPGTRLLVL.

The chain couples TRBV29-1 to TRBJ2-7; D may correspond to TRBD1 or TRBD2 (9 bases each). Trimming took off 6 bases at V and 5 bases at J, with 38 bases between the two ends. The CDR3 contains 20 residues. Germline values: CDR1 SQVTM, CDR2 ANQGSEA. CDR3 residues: CSVSLNASDRGGGRADEQYF. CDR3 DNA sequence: TGCAGCGTCTCACTCAATGCATCGGACAGGGGAGGCGGGAGGGCCGACGAGCAGTACTTC.

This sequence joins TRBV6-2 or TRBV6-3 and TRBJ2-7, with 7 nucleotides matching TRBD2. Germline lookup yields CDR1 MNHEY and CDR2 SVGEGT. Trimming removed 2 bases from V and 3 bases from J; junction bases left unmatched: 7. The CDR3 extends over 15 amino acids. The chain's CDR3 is CASSYGWDYIYEQYF. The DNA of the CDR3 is TGTGCCAGCAGTTACGGGTGGGACTACATCTACGAGCAGTACTTC.

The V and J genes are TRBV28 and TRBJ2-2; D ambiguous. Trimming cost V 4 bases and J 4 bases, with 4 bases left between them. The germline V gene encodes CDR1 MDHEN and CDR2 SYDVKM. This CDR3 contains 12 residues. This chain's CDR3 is CASSSVTGELFF. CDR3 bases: TGTGCCAGCAGTTCAGTCACCGGGGAGCTGTTTTTT.

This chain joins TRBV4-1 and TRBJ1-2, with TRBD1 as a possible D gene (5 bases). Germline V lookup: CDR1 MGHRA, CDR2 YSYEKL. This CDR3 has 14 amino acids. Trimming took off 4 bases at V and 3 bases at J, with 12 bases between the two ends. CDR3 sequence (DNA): TGCGCCAGCAGCCGGGACTTAGCGGACTATGGCTACACCTTC. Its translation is CASSRDLADYGYTF.

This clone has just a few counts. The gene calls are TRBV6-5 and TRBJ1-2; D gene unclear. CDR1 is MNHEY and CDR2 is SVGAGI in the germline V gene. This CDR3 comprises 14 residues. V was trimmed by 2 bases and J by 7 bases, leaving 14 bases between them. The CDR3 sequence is CASSYLQVGGGYTF. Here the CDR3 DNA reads TGTGCCAGCAGTTACCTCCAGGTGGGAGGTGGCTACACCTTC.

In DNA form, the CDR3 reads TGTGCCAGCAGTAGACTAGCGGGGACAGATACGCAGTATTTT. It translates to CASSRLAGTDTQYF. This chain uses TRBV7-3 with TRBJ2-3; TRBD2 agrees at 11 bases. V lost 6 bases, J lost 3 bases, and 2 bases stayed unmatched. CDR1 and CDR2 from the germline V gene are SGHTA and FQGTGA. This CDR3 region has 14 residues.

CDR3 protein: CASNFGGKNTEAFF. In DNA, the CDR3 is TGTGCCAGCAACTTCGGCGGCAAGAACACTGAAGCTTTCTTT. The chain has TRBV11-1 and TRBJ1-1, with D unresolved. In germline, CDR1 is SGHAT, CDR2 FQDESV (reference sequence). V was trimmed by 7 bases and J by 1 base, leaving 13 bases between them. There are 14 residues in the CDR3.

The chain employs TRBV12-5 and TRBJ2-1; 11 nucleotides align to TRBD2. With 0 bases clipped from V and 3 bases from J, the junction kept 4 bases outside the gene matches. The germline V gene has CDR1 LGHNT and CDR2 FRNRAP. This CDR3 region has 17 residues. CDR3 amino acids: CASGLVGTSGRYNEQFF. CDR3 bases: TGTGCTAGTGGTTTGGTAGGGACTAGCGGACGCTACAATGAGCAGTTCTTC.